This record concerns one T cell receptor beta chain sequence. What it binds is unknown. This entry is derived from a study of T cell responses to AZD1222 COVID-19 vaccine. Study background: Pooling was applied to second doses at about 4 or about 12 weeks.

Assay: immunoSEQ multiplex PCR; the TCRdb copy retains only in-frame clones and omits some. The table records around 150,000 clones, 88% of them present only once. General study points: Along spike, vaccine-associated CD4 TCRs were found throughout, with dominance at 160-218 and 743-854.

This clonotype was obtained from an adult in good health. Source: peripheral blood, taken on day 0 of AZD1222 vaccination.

The CDR3 is CASSQGNTEAFF. DNA of the CDR3: TGTGCCAGTTCTCAGGGGAACACTGAAGCTTTCTTT. The V gene is TRBV6-5, the J gene TRBJ1-1; possible D gene TRBD1, 5 bases. The CDR3 extends over 12 amino acids. Germline CDR1 is MNHEY and CDR2 is SVGAGI. With 9 bases removed from V and 1 base from J, the gap between germline ends came to 9 bases.